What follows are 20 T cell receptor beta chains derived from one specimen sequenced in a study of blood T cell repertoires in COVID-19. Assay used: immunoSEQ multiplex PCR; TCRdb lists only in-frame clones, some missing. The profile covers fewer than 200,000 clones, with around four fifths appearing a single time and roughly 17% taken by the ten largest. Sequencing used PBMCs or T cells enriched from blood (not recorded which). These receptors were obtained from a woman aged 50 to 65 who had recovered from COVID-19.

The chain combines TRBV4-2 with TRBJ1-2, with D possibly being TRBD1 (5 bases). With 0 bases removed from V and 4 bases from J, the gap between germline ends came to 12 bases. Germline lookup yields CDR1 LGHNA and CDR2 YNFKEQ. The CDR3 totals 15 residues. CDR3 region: CASSQEAGKGYGYTF. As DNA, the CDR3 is TGTGCCAGCAGCCAAGAAGCAGGGAAGGGCTATGGCTACACCTTC.

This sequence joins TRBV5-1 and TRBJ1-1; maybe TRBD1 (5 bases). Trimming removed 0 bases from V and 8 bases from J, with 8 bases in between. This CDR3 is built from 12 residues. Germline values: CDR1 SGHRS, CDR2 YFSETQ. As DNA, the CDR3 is TGCGCCAGCAGCTTGGAGGGGCGAGAAGCTTTCTTT. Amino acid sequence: CASSLEGREAFF. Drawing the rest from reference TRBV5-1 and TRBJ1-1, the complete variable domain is KAGVTQTPRYLIKTRGQQVTLSCSPISGHRSVSWYQQTPGQGLQFLFEYFSETQRNKGNFPGRFSGRQFSNSRSEMNVSTLELGDSALYLCASSLEGREAFFGQGTRLTVV.

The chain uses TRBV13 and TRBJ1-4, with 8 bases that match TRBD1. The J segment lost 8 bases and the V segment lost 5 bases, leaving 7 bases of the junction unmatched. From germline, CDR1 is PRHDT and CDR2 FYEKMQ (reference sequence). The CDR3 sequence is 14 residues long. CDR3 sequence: CASSLGQGLEKLFF. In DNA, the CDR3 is TGTGCCAGCAGCCTCGGACAGGGTTTAGAAAAACTGTTTTTT.

The CDR3 is CASSPGGQGAYEQYF. Here the CDR3 DNA reads TGTGCCAGCAGCCCGGGTGGGCAGGGCGCCTACGAGCAGTACTTC. The genes are TRBV5-4 and TRBJ2-7, with D possibly matching TRBD1 (5 bases). The germline V gene encodes CDR1 SGHNT and CDR2 YYREEE (reference sequence). The CDR3 runs to 15 residues. Trimming left V 4 bases short and J 2 bases short, with 16 bases between.

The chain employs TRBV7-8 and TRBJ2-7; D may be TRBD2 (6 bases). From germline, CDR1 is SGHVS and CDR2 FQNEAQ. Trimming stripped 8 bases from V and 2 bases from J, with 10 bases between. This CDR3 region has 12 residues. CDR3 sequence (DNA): TGTGCCAGCGGAGGGCTGGCCTACGAGCAGTACTTC. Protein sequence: CASGGLAYEQYF.

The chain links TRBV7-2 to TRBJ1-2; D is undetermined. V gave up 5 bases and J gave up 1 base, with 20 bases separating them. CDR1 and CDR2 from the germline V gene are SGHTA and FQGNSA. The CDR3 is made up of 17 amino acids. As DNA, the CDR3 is TGTGCCAGCAGCAACGGCGGAGCGGCAGCGTATAACTATGGCTACACCTTC. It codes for CASSNGGAAAYNYGYTF.

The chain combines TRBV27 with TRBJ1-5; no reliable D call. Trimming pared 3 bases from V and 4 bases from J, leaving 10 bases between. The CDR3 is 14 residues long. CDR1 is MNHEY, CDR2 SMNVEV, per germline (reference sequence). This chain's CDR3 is CASSLLTSNQPQHF. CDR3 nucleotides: TGTGCCAGCAGTTTGCTGACATCTAATCAGCCCCAGCATTTT.

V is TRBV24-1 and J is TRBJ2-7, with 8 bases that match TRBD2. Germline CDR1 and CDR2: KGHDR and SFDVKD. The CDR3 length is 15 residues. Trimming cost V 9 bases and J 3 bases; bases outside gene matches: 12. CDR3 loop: CATAAGSGLGYEQYF. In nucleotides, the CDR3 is TGTGCCACCGCCGCCGGCTCGGGACTAGGCTACGAGCAGTACTTC.

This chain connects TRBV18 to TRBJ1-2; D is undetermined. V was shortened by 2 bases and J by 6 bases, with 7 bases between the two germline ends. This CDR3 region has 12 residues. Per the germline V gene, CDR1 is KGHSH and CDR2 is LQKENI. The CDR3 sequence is CASSPSGDGYTF. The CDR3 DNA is TGTGCCAGCTCACCAAGTGGAGATGGCTACACCTTC.

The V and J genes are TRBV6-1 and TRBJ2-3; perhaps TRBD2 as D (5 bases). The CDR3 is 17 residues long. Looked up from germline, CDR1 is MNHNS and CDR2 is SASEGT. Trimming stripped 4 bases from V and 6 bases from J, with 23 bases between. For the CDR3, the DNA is TGTGCCAGCAGTGGGTGGTCAAGCGGAGCCCGAGGGGATACGCAGTATTTT. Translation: CASSGWSSGARGDTQYF.

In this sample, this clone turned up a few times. CDR3 sequence reads: CATARGQGAYEQYF. As DNA, the CDR3 is TGTGCCACAGCGAGGGGACAGGGGGCGTACGAGCAGTACTTC. The chain joins TRBV6-5 to TRBJ2-7; 12 bases map to TRBD1. Germline V gene sequence: CDR1 MNHEY, CDR2 SVGAGI. The V gene end was trimmed by 10 bases and the J gene end by 4 bases; junction bases not matched to a gene: 8. The CDR3 consists of 14 residues.

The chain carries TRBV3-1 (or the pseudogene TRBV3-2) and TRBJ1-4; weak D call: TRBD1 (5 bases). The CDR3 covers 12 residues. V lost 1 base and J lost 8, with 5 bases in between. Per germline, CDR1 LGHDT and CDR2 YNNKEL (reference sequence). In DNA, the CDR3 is TGTGCCAGCAGCCAAGGGACAGAAAAACTGTTTTTT. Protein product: CASSQGTEKLFF.

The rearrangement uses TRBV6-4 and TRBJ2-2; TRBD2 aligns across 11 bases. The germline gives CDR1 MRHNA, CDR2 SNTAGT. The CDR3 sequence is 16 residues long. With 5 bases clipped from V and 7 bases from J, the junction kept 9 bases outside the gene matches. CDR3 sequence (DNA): TGTGCCAGCAGTAAAGACCTAGCGGGAGGCCACGGGGAGCTGTTTTTT. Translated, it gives CASSKDLAGGHGELFF.

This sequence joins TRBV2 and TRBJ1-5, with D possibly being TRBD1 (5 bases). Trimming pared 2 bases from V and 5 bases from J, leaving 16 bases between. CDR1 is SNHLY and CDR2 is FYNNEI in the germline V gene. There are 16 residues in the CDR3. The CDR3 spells CASSERPDPGYQPQHF. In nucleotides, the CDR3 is TGTGCCAGCAGTGAAAGGCCGGATCCAGGGTATCAGCCCCAGCATTTT.

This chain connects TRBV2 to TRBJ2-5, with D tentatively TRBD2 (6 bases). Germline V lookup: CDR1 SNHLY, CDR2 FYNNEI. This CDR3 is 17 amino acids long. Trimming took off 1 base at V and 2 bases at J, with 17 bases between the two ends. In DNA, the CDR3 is TGTGCCAGCAGTGAAGAAGGTTCTAGCGCCGATCAAGAGACCCAGTACTTC. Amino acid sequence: CASSEEGSSADQETQYF. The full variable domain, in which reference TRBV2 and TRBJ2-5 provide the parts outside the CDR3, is EPEVTQTPSHQVTQMGQEVILRCVPISNHLYFYWYRQILGQKVEFLVSFYNNEISEKSEIFDDQFSVERPDGSNFTLKIRSTKLEDSAMYFCASSEEGSSADQETQYFGPGTRLLVL.

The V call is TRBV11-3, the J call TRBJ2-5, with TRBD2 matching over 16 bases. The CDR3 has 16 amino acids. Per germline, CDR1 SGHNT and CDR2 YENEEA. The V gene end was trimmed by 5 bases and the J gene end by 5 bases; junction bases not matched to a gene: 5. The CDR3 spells CASSPGLAGGLETQYF. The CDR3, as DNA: TGTGCCAGCAGCCCGGGACTAGCGGGAGGGTTGGAGACCCAGTACTTC. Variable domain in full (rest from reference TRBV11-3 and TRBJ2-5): EAGVVQSPRYKIIEKKQPVAFWCNPISGHNTLYWYLQNLGQGPELLIRYENEEAVDDSQLPKDRFSAERLKGVDSTLKIQPAELGDSAVYLCASSPGLAGGLETQYFGPGTRLLVL.

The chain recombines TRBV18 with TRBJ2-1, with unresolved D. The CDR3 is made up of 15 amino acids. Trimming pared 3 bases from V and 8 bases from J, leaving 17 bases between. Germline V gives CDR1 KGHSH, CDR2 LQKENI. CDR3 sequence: CASSPTAIMADEQFF. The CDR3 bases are TGTGCCAGCTCACCTACGGCGATTATGGCGGATGAGCAGTTCTTC.

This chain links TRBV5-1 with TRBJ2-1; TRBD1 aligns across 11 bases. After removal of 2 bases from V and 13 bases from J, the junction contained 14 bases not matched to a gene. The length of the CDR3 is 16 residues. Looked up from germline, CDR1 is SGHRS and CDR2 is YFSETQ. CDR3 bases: TGCGCCAGCAGCTTCTCCCTCGGGACAGGGGGTGTTGAACAGTTCTTC. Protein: CASSFSLGTGGVEQFF.

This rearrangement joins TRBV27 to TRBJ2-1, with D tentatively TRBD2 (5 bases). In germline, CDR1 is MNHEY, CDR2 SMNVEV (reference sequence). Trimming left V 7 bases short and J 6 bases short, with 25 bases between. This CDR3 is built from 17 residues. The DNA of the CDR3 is TGTGCCAGCACCCCCCGGAGGCTCACCCTGATCTCCAATGAGCAGTTCTTC. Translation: CASTPRRLTLISNEQFF.

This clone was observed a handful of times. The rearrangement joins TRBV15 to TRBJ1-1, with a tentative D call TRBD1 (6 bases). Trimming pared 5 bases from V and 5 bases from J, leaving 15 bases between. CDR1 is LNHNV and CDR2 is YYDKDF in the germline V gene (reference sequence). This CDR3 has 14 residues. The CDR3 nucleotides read TGTGCCACCAGCCGAGGTGGCAGGGGAACTGAAGCTTTCTTT. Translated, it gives CATSRGGRGTEAFF.